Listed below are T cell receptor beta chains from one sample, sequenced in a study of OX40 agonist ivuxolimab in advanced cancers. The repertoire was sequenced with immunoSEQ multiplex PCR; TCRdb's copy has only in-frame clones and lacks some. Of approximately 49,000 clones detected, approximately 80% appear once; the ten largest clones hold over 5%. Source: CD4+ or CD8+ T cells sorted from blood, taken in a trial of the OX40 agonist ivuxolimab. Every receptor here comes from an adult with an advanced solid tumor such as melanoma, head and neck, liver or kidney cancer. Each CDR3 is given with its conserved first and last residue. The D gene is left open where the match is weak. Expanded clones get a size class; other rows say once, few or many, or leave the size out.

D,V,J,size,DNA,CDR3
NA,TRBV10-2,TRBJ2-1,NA,TGCGCCAGCTCTGCCCTGGAGGGGAATGAGCAGTTCTTC,CASSALEGNEQFF
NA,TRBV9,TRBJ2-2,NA,TGTGCCAGCAGCTCCCCTAGGAAAGCGGTGGGCACCGGGGAGCTGTTTTTT,CASSSPRKAVGTGELFF
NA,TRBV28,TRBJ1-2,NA,TGTGCCAGCAGTTCCCGGGCCTTCCTTAACTATGGCTACACCTTC,CASSSRAFLNYGYTF
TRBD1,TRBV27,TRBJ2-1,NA,TGTGCCAGCACCTACAGGGGGCAACATGAGCAGTTCTTC,CASTYRGQHEQFF
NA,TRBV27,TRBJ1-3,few,TGTGCCAGCAGTTTATCGGTGGGGCGAGGAAACACCATATATTTT,CASSLSVGRGNTIYF
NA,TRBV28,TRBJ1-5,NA,TGTGCCAGCAGTTTTGGGACGGGGCAGCCCCAGCATTTT,CASSFGTGQPQHF
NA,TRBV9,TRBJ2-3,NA,TGTGCCAGCAGCGTAGCTGTAAGGAGCACAGATACGCAGTATTTT,CASSVAVRSTDTQYF
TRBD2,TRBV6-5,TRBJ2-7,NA,TGTGCCAGCAGTTACTCGGGGGGAGGGGTTATGGACGAGCAGTACTTC,CASSYSGGGVMDEQYF
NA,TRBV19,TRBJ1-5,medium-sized,TGTGCCAGTAGTATAGCCGTGGGGAGGCATAGCAATCAGCCCCAGCATTTT,CASSIAVGRHSNQPQHF
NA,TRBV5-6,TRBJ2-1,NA,TGTGCCAGCAGCTCTACCCTCATAGCGCTTAATGAGCAGTTCTTC,CASSSTLIALNEQFF
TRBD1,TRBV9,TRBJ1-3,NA,TGTGCCAGCAGCGTAGTTGGACAGGGTTCTGGAAACACCATATATTTT,CASSVVGQGSGNTIYF
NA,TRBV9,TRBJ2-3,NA,TGTGCCAGCAGCGATTACAGCACAGATACGCAGTATTTT,CASSDYSTDTQYF
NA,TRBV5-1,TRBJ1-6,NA,TGCGCCAGCAGCTTGGCCCCAGGGTTCAATTCACCCCTCCACTTT,CASSLAPGFNSPLHF
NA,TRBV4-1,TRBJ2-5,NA,TGCGCCAGCAGCCAAGGTAACCAAGAGACCCAGTACTTC,CASSQGNQETQYF
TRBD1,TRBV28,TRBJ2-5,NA,TGTGCCAGCAGTTTAGAGGACAGGGTCCAAGAGACCCAGTACTTC,CASSLEDRVQETQYF
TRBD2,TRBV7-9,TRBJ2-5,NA,TGTGCCAGCAGCGTGACTAGCGGAGGGCCAGAGACCCAGTACTTC,CASSVTSGGPETQYF